These 31 T cell receptor beta chains originate from one sample sequenced in a study of blood T cell repertoires in COVID-19. Repertoires were generated with immunoSEQ multiplex PCR, while TCRdb's copy carries only in-frame clones and drops some. The sample records roughly 150,000 clones, roughly 85% being singletons. The sample taken for sequencing was PBMCs or T cells enriched from blood (not recorded which). These receptors were collected from a woman between 70 and 85 years old in a cohort exposed to, infected with or recovered from COVID-19 (not recorded which).

The chain recombines TRBV4-1 with TRBJ2-7; weak D call: TRBD1 (6 bases). The CDR3 spans 15 residues. With 0 bases removed from V and 1 base from J, the gap between germline ends came to 10 bases. Per germline, CDR1 MGHRA and CDR2 YSYEKL. The CDR3 protein is CASSQDRTGSYEQYF. The DNA of the CDR3 is TGCGCCAGCAGCCAAGATCGAACAGGGTCCTACGAGCAGTACTTC.

The gene calls are TRBV7-2 and TRBJ1-4; D might be TRBD1 (5 bases). CDR1 SGHTA and CDR2 FQGNSA come from the germline V gene. The CDR3 has 14 residues. With 5 bases removed from V and 5 bases from J, the gap between germline ends came to 12 bases. CDR3 protein: CASSRRGGNEKLFF. For the CDR3, the DNA is TGTGCCAGCAGCCGCCGGGGGGGGAATGAAAAACTGTTTTTT.

This clone was counted only a few times. The chain employs TRBV7-2 and TRBJ1-3; D is possibly TRBD1 (5 bases). The CDR3 has 16 amino acids. V was pared by 5 bases and J by 0 bases, with 14 bases between. The germline V gene has CDR1 SGHTA and CDR2 FQGNSA. CDR3 region: CASSAQGLSSGNTIYF. The DNA for the CDR3 is TGTGCCAGCAGCGCCCAGGGTTTAAGCTCTGGAAACACCATATATTTT.

This clone was detected only once. The V and J genes are TRBV10-3 and TRBJ1-5; D uncertain. Trimming stripped 4 bases from V and 5 bases from J, with 6 bases between. Germline V CDR1 and CDR2: ENHRY, SYGVKD. The CDR3 spans 12 residues. CDR3 amino acids: CAISGTDQPQHF. In nucleotides, the CDR3 is TGTGCCATCAGTGGAACTGATCAGCCCCAGCATTTT.

The V gene is TRBV15, the J gene TRBJ1-5, with D unclear. From germline, CDR1 is LNHNV and CDR2 YYDKDF (reference sequence). V was shortened by 0 bases and J by 1 base, with 7 bases between the two germline ends. This CDR3 has 15 amino acids. The DNA for the CDR3 is TGTGCCACCAGCAGAGATCCAGGAAGCAATCAGCCCCAGCATTTT. This codes for CATSRDPGSNQPQHF.

In regard to this clone: At the DNA level, this CDR3 is encoded by other sequences in the same sample as well. This rearrangement joins TRBV7-9 to TRBJ2-5, with 8 nucleotides matching TRBD2. The CDR3 sequence is 14 residues long. CDR1 is SEHNR and CDR2 is FQNEAQ in the germline V gene (reference sequence). With 1 base clipped from V and 5 bases from J, the junction kept 3 bases outside the gene matches. The CDR3 loop is CASSLGGGGETQYF. The CDR3 DNA sequence: TGTGCCAGCAGCTTAGGAGGCGGGGGGGAGACCCAGTACTTC.

The rearrangement joins TRBV4-2 to TRBJ1-5; D gene ambiguous. Germline V gives CDR1 LGHNA, CDR2 YNFKEQ. The CDR3 has 14 residues. The ends were cut back, 0 bases at V and 6 bases at J, with 9 bases in the middle. CDR3 nucleotide sequence: TGTGCCAGCAGCCAAGATTGGGGAGCTCAGCCCCAGCATTTT. Translation: CASSQDWGAQPQHF.

This chain links TRBV3-1 (or the pseudogene TRBV3-2) with TRBJ2-1; unclear D gene. The CDR3 runs to 14 residues. Germline CDR1 is LGHDT and CDR2 is YNNKEL (reference sequence). V lost 4 bases and J 5 bases, leaving 12 bases between the germline ends. DNA for the CDR3: TGTGCCAGCAGCCCCACGCCAGCGAACAATGAGCAGTTCTTC. Protein sequence: CASSPTPANNEQFF.

The chain couples TRBV10-3 to TRBJ2-1; 11 bases fit TRBD1. V trimming: 6 bases; J trimming: 5 bases; junction bases outside the gene matches: 6. Germline CDR1 reads ENHRY; CDR2 reads SYGVKD. The CDR3 contains 15 residues. The CDR3 loop is CAIRRGQGDNNEQFF. CDR3 bases: TGTGCCATCAGGAGGGGACAGGGGGATAACAATGAGCAGTTCTTC.

This chain links TRBV23-1 with TRBJ2-1; TRBD2 aligns across 12 bases. Being an ORF, TRBV23-1 has a function that is uncertain. The CDR3 contains 17 residues. Trimming took 4 bases from V and 5 from J; bases not matched to a gene: 9. This chain's CDR3 is CASSPRTSGNPDNEQFF. The CDR3 DNA reads as TGCGCCAGCAGTCCTCGGACTAGCGGGAACCCAGACAATGAGCAGTTCTTC.

This clone was counted a few times. This chain connects TRBV7-9 to TRBJ2-1; 11 nucleotides line up with TRBD2. The length of the CDR3 is 15 residues. Looked up from germline, CDR1 is SEHNR and CDR2 is FQNEAQ (reference sequence). The trim removed 7 bases at V and 7 bases at J, leaving 9 bases unmatched. CDR3 region: CASTETSGSRNEQFF. The DNA for the CDR3 is TGTGCCAGCACCGAAACTAGCGGGAGTAGGAATGAGCAGTTCTTC.

In DNA form, the CDR3 reads TGTGCCAGCAGCGCATACGGTCGCAATCAGCCCCAGCATTTT. Protein: CASSAYGRNQPQHF. The chain uses TRBV2 and TRBJ1-5; no definite D call. The CDR3 spans 14 residues. Germline V gene lookup returns CDR1 SNHLY and CDR2 FYNNEI. Trimming removed 6 bases from V and 2 bases from J, with 11 bases in between.

The chain has TRBV5-1 and TRBJ2-3; no clear D gene. The CDR3 runs to 15 residues. V lost 1 base and J lost 3, with 12 bases in between. Germline values: CDR1 SGHRS, CDR2 YFSETQ. The CDR3 here is CASSLLRGLTDTQYF. CDR3 bases: TGCGCCAGCAGCTTGCTTCGCGGTCTGACAGATACGCAGTATTTT.

The chain is built from TRBV14 and TRBJ2-7, with a weak D call TRBD1 (5 bases). CDR1 SGHDN and CDR2 FVKESK come from the germline V gene. Trimming stripped 5 bases from V and 5 bases from J, with 13 bases between. The CDR3 length is 13 residues. CDR3 DNA: TGTGCCAGCAGCTTCAGGGTCTTCGACGAGCAGTACTTC. As protein: CASSFRVFDEQYF.

The chain recombines TRBV28 with TRBJ1-1; a weak D match, TRBD1 (5 bases). V shed 3 bases and J shed 6 bases, with 8 bases lying between them. There are 12 residues in the CDR3. Germline CDR1 reads MDHEN; CDR2 reads SYDVKM. CDR3 nucleotides: TGTGCCAGCAGTTTTACAGGATCTGAAGCTTTCTTT. This encodes CASSFTGSEAFF.

CDR3 sequence: CASSVLASGDTQYF. The CDR3 coding sequence is TGCGCCAGCAGTGTACTGGCCTCGGGAGATACGCAGTATTTT. The chain joins TRBV10-1 to TRBJ2-3; D unresolved. Trimming took off 4 bases at V and 5 bases at J, with 13 bases between the two ends. This CDR3 has 14 amino acids. Germline lookup yields CDR1 WNHNN and CDR2 SYGVQD (reference sequence).

The rearrangement uses TRBV27 and TRBJ2-1; 10 bases line up with TRBD2. The CDR3 has 17 residues. The germline CDR1 and CDR2 sequences are MNHEY and SMNVEV (reference sequence). V was clipped by 5 bases and J by 5 bases; unmatched bases: 12. The CDR3, as DNA: TGTGCCAGCAGTCCCCGGACTAGCGGTTTCTCTAACAATGAGCAGTTCTTC. This gives the protein CASSPRTSGFSNNEQFF.

The chain has TRBV6-2 or TRBV6-3 and TRBJ2-7, with 8 positions matching TRBD1. With 5 bases clipped from V and 3 bases from J, the junction kept 6 bases outside the gene matches. Germline-derived CDR1 and CDR2 are MNHEY and SVGEGT. CDR3 size: 14 residues. This CDR3 reads CASSPTTGGYEQYF. The CDR3 DNA reads TGTGCCAGCAGTCCAACCACAGGGGGCTACGAGCAGTACTTC.

The chain links TRBV5-1 to TRBJ1-2; D is possibly TRBD1 (5 bases). Looked up from germline, CDR1 is SGHRS and CDR2 is YFSETQ. This CDR3 is built from 16 residues. Trimming stripped 3 bases from V and 10 bases from J, with 25 bases between. This CDR3 is CASSWGSGRSEGYYTF. As DNA, the CDR3 is TGCGCCAGCAGCTGGGGCTCTGGTAGGAGTGAAGGTTACTACACCTTC.

The chain has TRBV6-6 and TRBJ1-3; TRBD1 aligns across 8 bases. Trimming cost V 5 bases and J 4 bases; bases outside gene matches: 7. The germline V gene encodes CDR1 MNHNY and CDR2 SVGAGI (reference sequence). The CDR3 has 15 amino acids. CDR3 in amino acids: CASSRTTGAGNTIYF. DNA for the CDR3: TGTGCCAGCAGTAGGACGACAGGGGCCGGAAACACCATATATTTT.

V gene TRBV4-2 combines with J gene TRBJ1-3, with D possibly TRBD1 on 5 matching bases. Deletions cut 0 bases from V and 2 bases from J, with 8 bases between. CDR3 length: 15 residues. CDR1 LGHNA and CDR2 YNFKEQ come from the germline V gene. The CDR3 reads CASSQEGGAGNTIYF. The CDR3 nucleotides read TGTGCCAGCAGCCAAGAGGGAGGGGCTGGAAACACCATATATTTT.

The chain recombines TRBV4-3 with TRBJ2-1; 10 bases agree with TRBD2. The CDR3 consists of 16 residues. V trimming: 0 bases; J trimming: 7 bases; junction bases outside the gene matches: 6. Looked up from germline, CDR1 is LGHNA and CDR2 is YSLEER. CDR3 DNA sequence: TGCGCCAGCAGCCAAGACGCTAGCGGGAGTTTGAATGAGCAGTTCTTC. The encoded protein is CASSQDASGSLNEQFF.

This clone was picked up one time. The chain joins TRBV29-1 to TRBJ1-2, with a tentative D call TRBD1 (6 bases). V was trimmed by 4 bases and J by 3 bases, leaving 12 bases between them. Germline V gives CDR1 SQVTM, CDR2 ANQGSEA. The CDR3 covers 13 residues. In DNA, the CDR3 is TGCAGCGTTGGGGACGGGACATACTATGGCTACACCTTC. Translating gives CSVGDGTYYGYTF.

The chain links TRBV18 to TRBJ2-1, with 8 bases matching TRBD2. This CDR3 comprises 15 residues. V was clipped by 2 bases and J by 7 bases; unmatched bases: 7. Germline lookup yields CDR1 KGHSH and CDR2 LQKENI. CDR3 sequence (DNA): TGTGCCAGCTCACCAGGGAGCGGGAGAATGAATGAGCAGTTCTTC. It translates to CASSPGSGRMNEQFF.

The gene calls are TRBV29-1 and TRBJ1-1; the D is unclear. CDR3 size: 14 residues. V was trimmed by 3 bases and J by 4 bases, leaving 15 bases between them. Germline CDR1 reads SQVTM; CDR2 reads ANQGSEA. The CDR3, as DNA: TGCAGCGTTGAGAGAGGGTCGGTAGGCACTGAAGCTTTCTTT. It encodes CSVERGSVGTEAFF. Using reference TRBV29-1 and TRBJ1-1 for the parts outside the CDR3, the full variable domain is SAVISQKPSRDICQRGTSLTIQCQVDSQVTMMFWYRQQPGQSLTLIATANQGSEATYESGFVIDKFPISRPNLTFSTLTVSNMSPEDSSIYLCSVERGSVGTEAFFGQGTRLTVV.

This clone was picked up a small number of times. This specimen includes other DNA sequences encoding the same CDR3. The chain combines TRBV28 with TRBJ1-2; 10 bases agree with TRBD1. Germline lookup yields CDR1 MDHEN and CDR2 SYDVKM. The CDR3 runs to 14 residues. Losses at the gene ends were 5 bases for V and 4 bases for J; bases not matched to a gene: 4. Here the CDR3 reads CASSLGTGVYGYTF. CDR3 coding DNA: TGTGCCAGCAGTCTAGGGACAGGGGTCTATGGCTACACCTTC.

This sequence joins TRBV6-9 and TRBJ2-7, with a weak D call TRBD2 (7 bases). The CDR3 contains 13 residues. V was pared by 8 bases and J by 3 bases, with 14 bases between. The germline gives CDR1 MNHGY, CDR2 SVAAGI. The CDR3: CASGGALNYEQYF. In DNA form, the CDR3 reads TGTGCCAGCGGGGGGGCGCTAAACTACGAGCAGTACTTC.

V and J are TRBV3-1 (or the pseudogene TRBV3-2) and TRBJ1-4, with 8 positions matching TRBD1. V was pared by 4 bases and J by 8 bases, with 9 bases of the junction left unmatched. CDR3 length: 15 amino acids. Germline V lookup: CDR1 LGHDT, CDR2 YNNKEL (reference sequence). Here the CDR3 reads CASSRNRGSWEKLFF. The CDR3 DNA reads TGTGCCAGCAGCCGCAACAGGGGGAGCTGGGAAAAACTGTTTTTT.

The chain uses TRBV2 and TRBJ2-5, with 9 bases lining up with TRBD2. The CDR3 is 14 residues long. Unmatched junction bases numbered 4, after V lost 4 bases and J lost 4 bases. Germline-derived CDR1 and CDR2 are SNHLY and FYNNEI. The CDR3 sequence is CASSGPSGVETQYF. The CDR3 nucleotides read TGTGCCAGCAGTGGCCCTAGCGGGGTAGAGACCCAGTACTTC.

The gene calls are TRBV28 and TRBJ1-1; 8 nucleotides line up with TRBD1. The CDR3 has 15 residues. Germline CDR1 and CDR2: MDHEN and SYDVKM. V lost 3 bases, J lost 8 bases, and 11 bases stayed unmatched. In nucleotides, the CDR3 is TGTGCCAGCAGTTTCCCGGGACAGGCTGCGGGGGAAGCTTTCTTT. Amino acids: CASSFPGQAAGEAFF.

The V and J genes are TRBV28 and TRBJ1-5; TRBD1 agrees at 9 bases. Germline loops: CDR1 MDHEN, CDR2 SYDVKM. V was clipped by 2 bases and J by 2 bases; unmatched bases: 4. The CDR3 is 16 residues long. The CDR3 DNA sequence: TGTGCCAGCAGTTTAGGACAGGGGCCGGGCAATCAGCCCCAGCATTTT. Its translation: CASSLGQGPGNQPQHF.